The 29 T cell receptor beta chains reported below all come from one sample, sequenced in a study of OX40 agonist ivuxolimab in advanced cancers. The library was built by means of the immunoSEQ multiplex PCR assay. TCRdb holds this immuneACCESS table with in-frame rearrangements only. Some clones are missing; in checked studies, unresolved V genes explain under half, and the rest has no known cause. For this sample there are 75,000 to 95,000 clones; approximately 85% appear just once. The ten largest clones take up roughly 0.22% of the sample. Sequenced here: CD4+ or CD8+ T cells sorted from blood, sampled in a trial of the OX40 agonist ivuxolimab. The receptor set was obtained from an adult with an advanced solid tumor such as melanoma, head and neck, liver or kidney cancer.

This chain joins TRBV11-3 and TRBJ1-1; D is undetermined. The germline V and J ends were trimmed by 7 bases and 4 bases, with 13 bases remaining between them. The CDR3 is 13 amino acids. CDR1 and CDR2 (germline): SGHNT, YENEEA. The CDR3: CASISVTGTEAFF. The CDR3 DNA follows: TGTGCCAGCATAAGTGTAACGGGCACTGAAGCTTTCTTT.

This rearrangement joins TRBV18 to TRBJ2-7; D is ambiguous. Trimming cost V 6 bases and J 0 bases, with 9 bases left between them. Germline loops: CDR1 KGHSH, CDR2 LQKENI. This CDR3 is 13 amino acids long. The CDR3 sequence: CASSQASSYEQYF. The DNA of the CDR3 is TGTGCCAGCTCGCAGGCTAGCTCCTACGAGCAGTACTTC.

The genes are TRBV5-5 and TRBJ2-1; 8 bases match TRBD1. The CDR3 consists of 13 residues. CDR1 and CDR2 (germline): SGHKS, YYEKEE (reference sequence). The CDR3 nucleotides are TGTGCAGGAAGGGACAGGCCCTACAATGAGCAGTTCTTC. Its translation is CAGRDRPYNEQFF. Full variable domain (missing parts from reference TRBV5-5 and TRBJ2-1): DAGVTQSPTHLIKTRGQQVTLRCSPISGHKSVSWYQQVLGQGPQFIFQYYEKEERGRGNFPDRFSARQFPNYSSELNVNALLLGDSALYLCAGRDRPYNEQFFGPGTRLTVL.

The chain couples TRBV6-1 to TRBJ2-5, with TRBD2 matching 7 bases. V shed 6 bases and J 5 bases; nucleotides not matched to a gene: 6. CDR1 MNHNS and CDR2 SASEGT come from the germline V gene. The CDR3 covers 13 residues. This CDR3 is CASRVAGAETQYF. CDR3 bases: TGTGCCAGCAGAGTGGCGGGAGCTGAGACCCAGTACTTC.

The genes are TRBV7-2 and TRBJ2-2, with D unresolved. Germline V gene data show CDR1 as SGHTA and CDR2 as FQGNSA. The CDR3 contains 17 residues. V was pared by 3 bases and J by 3 bases, with 17 bases between. CDR3 in amino acids: CASSFTLDRIHTGELFF. The DNA for the CDR3 is TGTGCCAGCAGCTTTACGTTGGACCGGATCCACACCGGGGAGCTGTTTTTT.

The table lists this clone with many counts. The CDR3 DNA follows: TGCGCCAGCAGCCAAGAACGCGGCCATAGCAATCAGCCCCAGCATTTT. Translating it yields CASSQERGHSNQPQHF. V and J are TRBV4-1 and TRBJ1-5; D gene unclear. The CDR3 is 16 residues long. CDR1 is MGHRA, CDR2 YSYEKL, per germline. Trimming cost V 0 bases and J 0 bases, with 9 bases left between them.

V is TRBV19 and J is TRBJ1-5; TRBD1 is a possible D gene (5 bases). This CDR3 has 15 residues. CDR1 and CDR2 from the germline V gene are LNHDA and SQIVND (reference sequence). Trimming removed 4 bases at V and 7 bases at J, with 17 bases between. The CDR3 loop is CASSTTNTGGQPQHF. For the CDR3, the DNA is TGTGCCAGTAGTACAACGAACACCGGGGGACAGCCCCAGCATTTT. The variable domain in full, with the rest retrieved from reference TRBV19 and TRBJ1-5, is DGGITQSPKYLFRKEGQNVTLSCEQNLNHDAMYWYRQDPGQGLRLIYYSQIVNDFQKGDIAEGYSVSREKKESFPLTVTSAQKNPTAFYLCASSTTNTGGQPQHFGDGTRLSIL.

The chain uses TRBV29-1 and TRBJ2-1, with 7 bases matching TRBD1. Per germline, CDR1 SQVTM and CDR2 ANQGSEA. This CDR3 has 10 residues. The CDR3 loop reads CGGQVDEQFF. DNA of the CDR3: TGCGGTGGACAGGTCGATGAGCAGTTCTTC.

V usage is TRBV5-1 and J usage is TRBJ2-7, with D unclear. V was shortened by 0 bases and J by 3 bases, with 16 bases between the two germline ends. Germline CDR1 SGHRS, CDR2 YFSETQ. This CDR3 contains 16 residues. CDR3 nucleotides: TGCGCCAGCAGCTTGGTTCTGGAACAGACCCACTACGAGCAGTACGTC. This sequence encodes CASSLVLEQTHYEQYV.

The chain couples TRBV10-2 to TRBJ2-3, with TRBD2 identical over 8 bases. The trim removed 8 bases at V and 4 bases at J, leaving 11 bases unmatched. The CDR3 spans 15 residues. CDR1 WSHSY and CDR2 SAAADI come from the germline V gene. The CDR3 coding sequence is TGCGCCAGCTGTCGGGGGGGGAATGTAGCAGATACGCAGTATTTT. It yields the protein CASCRGGNVADTQYF.

The chain joins TRBV29-1 to TRBJ2-7; maybe TRBD1 (6 bases). The CDR3 is 12 amino acids. V gave up 6 bases and J gave up 2 bases, with 11 bases separating them. Germline CDR1 is SQVTM and CDR2 is ANQGSEA. The CDR3 sequence: CSVKTGPYEQYF. CDR3 nucleotides: TGCAGCGTAAAGACAGGCCCCTACGAGCAGTACTTC.

This clone is a singleton in its sample. The chain recombines TRBV9 with TRBJ1-1; D is unresolved. The CDR3 runs to 14 residues. CDR1 is SGDLS and CDR2 is YYNGEE in the germline V gene. With 4 bases removed from V and 3 bases from J, the gap between germline ends came to 13 bases. CDR3 sequence reads: CASSFSYLDTEAFF. The CDR3 nucleotides read TGTGCCAGCAGCTTCTCGTACTTGGACACTGAAGCTTTCTTT.

This chain links TRBV19 with TRBJ2-5; 9 bases map to TRBD1. V lost 6 bases and J lost 2; bases outside the gene matches: 13. The length of the CDR3 is 17 residues. CDR1 is LNHDA, CDR2 SQIVND, per germline (reference sequence). The CDR3 region is CASSIWTGQGIQETQYF. The CDR3 region has the DNA TGTGCCAGTAGCATCTGGACGGGACAGGGAATACAAGAGACCCAGTACTTC.

The CDR3 bases are TGTGCCAGCGGACAAGTAGTCGGGGAGCTGTTTTTT. This gives the protein CASGQVVGELFF. The rearrangement joins TRBV6-6 to TRBJ2-2; a possible D gene is TRBD1 (5 bases). The CDR3 spans 12 residues. Trimming cost V 8 bases and J 7 bases, with 11 bases left between them. Germline loops: CDR1 MNHNY, CDR2 SVGAGI (reference sequence).

The J gene is TRBJ2-3, the V gene TRBV11-2; D might be TRBD1 or TRBD2, each matching 5 bases. Trimming took off 8 bases at V and 2 bases at J, with 11 bases between the two ends. Germline V gene data show CDR1 as SGHAT and CDR2 as FQNNGV. This CDR3 has 13 amino acids. CDR3 sequence (DNA): TGTGCCAGCGCCCGGGGCCTCACAGATACGCAGTATTTT. Translating it yields CASARGLTDTQYF. Based on the CDR3 plus reference TRBV11-2 and TRBJ2-3, the full variable domain is EAGVAQSPRYKIIEKRQSVAFWCNPISGHATLYWYQQILGQGPKLLIQFQNNGVVDDSQLPKDRFSAERLKGVDSTLKIQPAKLEDSAVYLCASARGLTDTQYFGPGTRLTVL.

The V call is TRBV5-1, the J call TRBJ2-5; TRBD2 aligns across 8 bases. The V segment lost 5 bases and the J segment 1 base; nucleotides outside the gene matches: 10. This CDR3 has 16 residues. CDR1 is SGHRS and CDR2 is YFSETQ in the germline V gene. The CDR3 DNA reads TGCGCCAGCAGGTACACTAGCGGAAGACTCCAAGAGACCCAGTACTTC. Residues: CASRYTSGRLQETQYF.

The sample holds one count of this clone. The chain links TRBV19 to TRBJ1-5; 10 nucleotides agree with TRBD1. The ends lost 0 bases at V and 7 bases at J; junction bases unmatched: 3. The V gene's germline CDR1 is LNHDA and CDR2 SQIVND (reference sequence). The CDR3 totals 15 residues. CDR3 coding DNA: TGTGCCAGTAGTATAGAGGACAGGGGGAGCCAGCCCCAGCATTTT. This codes for CASSIEDRGSQPQHF.

The genes are TRBV28 and TRBJ1-5; D is ambiguous. The CDR3 consists of 15 residues. Trimming took 6 bases from V and 3 from J, leaving 15 bases between them. In germline, CDR1 is MDHEN, CDR2 SYDVKM. The CDR3 sequence is CASRAYTVANQPQHF. DNA for the CDR3: TGTGCCAGCAGGGCATATACAGTCGCCAATCAGCCCCAGCATTTT.

This clone occurred once. J is TRBJ2-2 and V is TRBV27; D not resolved. Germline values: CDR1 MNHEY, CDR2 SMNVEV (reference sequence). V was cut by 6 bases and J by 4 bases, with 6 bases left in between. The CDR3 runs 12 residues. The CDR3 spells CASSLLTGELFF. CDR3 nucleotide sequence: TGTGCCAGCAGCCTCCTCACCGGGGAGCTGTTTTTT.

The V gene is TRBV10-3, the J gene TRBJ1-3; D unresolved. The CDR3 is 15 amino acids. CDR1 is ENHRY and CDR2 is SYGVKD in the germline V gene. V was cut by 3 bases and J by 0 bases, with 9 bases left in between. CDR3 amino acids: CAISDSLNSGNTIYF. The DNA of the CDR3 is TGTGCCATCAGTGATTCTTTGAACTCTGGAAACACCATATATTTT.

The J gene is TRBJ1-1, the V gene TRBV6-5; a possible D gene is TRBD1 (5 bases). V lost 6 bases and J 1 base, leaving 9 bases between the germline ends. The CDR3 runs 13 residues. CDR1 is MNHEY, CDR2 SVGAGI, per germline. CDR3 region: CASRRGGNTEAFF. CDR3 in DNA: TGTGCCAGCAGGCGTGGGGGGAACACTGAAGCTTTCTTT.

The V and J genes are TRBV2 and TRBJ1-4; no clear D. Germline CDR1 reads SNHLY; CDR2 reads FYNNEI. The CDR3 sequence is 14 residues long. V shed 1 base and J shed 3 bases, with 6 bases lying between them. The CDR3 here is CASSEVTSNEKLFF. The CDR3 DNA follows: TGTGCCAGCAGTGAAGTAACCTCTAATGAAAAACTGTTTTTT. Using reference TRBV2 and TRBJ1-4 for the parts outside the CDR3, the full variable domain is EPEVTQTPSHQVTQMGQEVILRCVPISNHLYFYWYRQILGQKVEFLVSFYNNEISEKSEIFDDQFSVERPDGSNFTLKIRSTKLEDSAMYFCASSEVTSNEKLFFGSGTQLSVL.

The chain recombines TRBV5-1 with TRBJ1-5, with D unclear. V was clipped by 4 bases and J by 1 base, with 12 bases between them. The CDR3 has 15 amino acids. Germline CDR1 and CDR2: SGHRS and YFSETQ. CDR3 amino acids: CASSLEGGSNQPQHF. Written as DNA, the CDR3 is TGCGCCAGCAGCCTGGAGGGAGGCAGCAATCAGCCCCAGCATTTT.

The chain has TRBV28 and TRBJ2-2; 7 bases match TRBD1. CDR1 MDHEN and CDR2 SYDVKM come from the germline V gene. CDR3 size: 15 residues. The J segment lost 8 bases and the V segment lost 6 bases, leaving 12 bases of the junction unmatched. CDR3 DNA: TGTGCCAGCAGCCACAGCACAGGGGCGCTAGGGGAGCTGTTTTTT. The encoded protein is CASSHSTGALGELFF. The full variable domain, completed using reference TRBV28 and TRBJ2-2, is DVKVTQSSRYLVKRTGEKVFLECVQDMDHENMFWYRQDPGLGLRLIYFSYDVKMKEKGDIPEGYSVSREKKERFSLILESASTNQTSMYLCASSHSTGALGELFFGEGSRLTVL.

The CDR3 coding sequence is TGTGCCAGCAGGGGTCGGGCAGATACGCAGTATTTT. It encodes CASRGRADTQYF. The chain links TRBV2 to TRBJ2-3; D gene uncertain. The CDR3 has 12 amino acids. CDR1 is SNHLY, CDR2 FYNNEI, per germline. With 6 bases removed from V and 4 bases from J, the gap between germline ends came to 8 bases. The full variable domain, its missing parts supplied by reference TRBV2 and TRBJ2-3, is EPEVTQTPSHQVTQMGQEVILRCVPISNHLYFYWYRQILGQKVEFLVSFYNNEISEKSEIFDDQFSVERPDGSNFTLKIRSTKLEDSAMYFCASRGRADTQYFGPGTRLTVL.

This chain uses TRBV5-1 with TRBJ1-1; D might be TRBD1 (5 bases). The CDR3 runs to 16 residues. Trimming took 1 base from V and 1 from J, leaving 14 bases between them. CDR1 and CDR2 (germline): SGHRS, YFSETQ. The chain's CDR3 is CASSLRGDATNTEAFF. The CDR3 DNA reads TGCGCCAGCAGCTTGCGGGGGGATGCTACGAACACTGAAGCTTTCTTT.

This chain links TRBV2 with TRBJ1-4; 7 bases match TRBD1. V lost 4 bases and J lost 0; bases outside the gene matches: 2. Germline lookup yields CDR1 SNHLY and CDR2 FYNNEI. There are 15 residues in the CDR3. The CDR3 DNA reads as TGTGCCAGCAGTGGGACAGGTGCAACTAATGAAAAACTGTTTTTT. This translates into CASSGTGATNEKLFF.

The chain has TRBV19 and TRBJ1-4; D ambiguous. This CDR3 contains 15 residues. V was cut by 5 bases and J by 4 bases, with 14 bases left in between. The germline V gene encodes CDR1 LNHDA and CDR2 SQIVND (reference sequence). Here the CDR3 reads CASSAITTVNEKLFF. The CDR3 nucleotides are TGTGCCAGTAGTGCCATAACTACTGTTAATGAAAAACTGTTTTTT.

The chain has TRBV2 and TRBJ2-7; 7 nucleotides agree with TRBD1. V lost 6 bases and J lost 5; bases outside the gene matches: 4. CDR3 length equals 12 residues. Germline V gives CDR1 SNHLY, CDR2 FYNNEI. CDR3 amino acids: CASRWDSNEQYF. The CDR3 region has the DNA TGTGCCAGCAGATGGGACAGCAACGAGCAGTACTTC.